This T cell receptor beta chain was recovered during a study of cytomegalovirus exposure and HLA in healthy donors (dated by TCRdb to about 2017). Regarding the study in general: In an earlier analysis of under 600 of the donors, less than 350 Gb of sequence data and 90 million to 120 million unique TCR beta sequences from roughly 180 million T cells were reported. Approximately 300 gigabases of sequencing data and 70 million to 100 million unique TCR sequences were included in an early release covering several hundred HLA-typed donors. Among the roughly 400 genotyped donors, around 79% belonged to the genetic ancestry cluster associated with self-reported Caucasian donors. The aim of the study was to test whether cataloging public T cell receptors could identify signatures of past pathogen exposure. The study used immunosequencing to profile the T cell repertoires of approximately 640 subjects and linked those repertoires to cytomegalovirus serostatus. Along with the roughly 610-subject first cohort, a separate validation cohort of over a hundred different subjects was used. The study combined high-throughput TCR immunosequencing, statistical association of individual TCRs with disease status, and machine learning to predict cytomegalovirus infection status. A later analysis re-analyzed previously published TCR beta repertoires from several hundred donors and added high-resolution HLA genotyping to study TCR occurrence patterns. Rather than using new phenotypic data, the later analysis identified candidate immune exposures from TCR beta sequences and from how often those sequences occurred across donors. In an earlier analysis of more than 550 of the donors, high-throughput TCR beta sequencing was used to judge whether each TCR beta V gene segment behaved as functional or pseudogenic. Donor age, sex, ethnicity and CMV serostatus were compiled together with the repertoire data. A later genetic analysis used genome-wide SNP genotypes for about three fifths of the 666 donors, treating that subset as a discovery cohort. Every repertoire in the discovery cohort had been generated on one and the same sequencing platform. Class I and class II HLA loci were covered by the typing at four-digit resolution. Typing coverage differed by locus: A, B, C, DRB1 and DQB1 were typed in about 629-640 donors, DQA1 in about 560, DPA1 in approximately 610, and DPB1 in 472. Because of strong linkage in the cohort, five DR-DQ haplotypes were treated as single units for association and clustering. Among a few hundred genotyped donors of the cohort, an average of around 240,000 unique TCR beta nucleotide sequences were sequenced per donor, roughly a sixth of them non-productive.

The CDR3, from cysteine to phenylalanine, totals 13 residues. Just the 39-base CDR3 DNA is kept, in frame starting at base 1. Trimming removed 3 bases from V and 7 bases from J, leaving 9 bases between the germline ends. The germline V gene provides CDR1 SGHTA and CDR2 FQGNSA. General findings and caveats noted by the study authors: Cytomegalovirus status was reported to be diagnosed by the classifier with high specificity and sensitivity in both the original and validation cohorts. Assigning TCR associations to individual alleles was difficult when HLA alleles, especially DR and DQ, strongly co-occurred. Broadly in line with IMGT annotations, most TCR beta V segments showed up in productive rearrangements about 87% or about 30% of the time in an earlier analysis of 450 to 600 of the donors. A later analysis found that HLA-associated TCR beta chains were more clonally expanded and had lower generation probabilities than equally common non-associated chains. An association between a missense DCLRE1C variant and V-gene and J-gene trimming of TCR beta chains was found in a later genetic analysis and replicated in an independent cohort. Because counts were too low, some 17 rarely observed V segments, including chromosome 9 orphons, were left out of the earlier analysis of 587 of the donors. Some IMGT-functional V segments, including TRBV6-2 and TRBV6-3, could not be told apart with the 87-base-pair reads, so those segments were excluded. In the study, 164 TCR beta chains were listed as associated with cytomegalovirus. In a later genetic analysis, fewer N-insertions in productive TCRs were reported among donors in an Asian-associated ancestry cluster than the roughly 640-donor mean. Because some donors lacked HLA typing at each locus, the association tests relied only on the typed subset. A further reported finding was that TCR beta sequences accurately predicted the HLA-A and HLA-B alleles for most subjects in the first cohort. CMV serostatus was the only immune exposure information available for the cohort. Only TCR beta chains were sequenced in this cohort, and the absence of alpha or paired-chain data limited detectable features. Correlated functional status among segregating V segments might be attributable to linkage disequilibrium, but an unknown experimental factor could not be ruled out. A later analysis found that most CMV-associated TCR beta chains appeared HLA-restricted, with HLA associations seemingly driven largely by CMV exposure. In vitro tests confirmed that a few of the cytomegalovirus-associated TCR beta chains recognize cytomegalovirus antigens. A later analysis associated about 16,000 TCR beta sequences with specific HLA alleles at a false discovery rate of 0.05. Most TCR sequences were seen in very few donors, while some public TCRs were found in many individuals. Presence/absence analyses assumed roughly uniform sequencing depth across donors, an assumption that may not hold. Several of the top co-occurrence clusters appeared to be linked to parvovirus B19, influenza, CMV and Epstein-Barr virus, according to a later analysis. A cluster of highly shared sequence variants was judged likely to be a technical artifact of the sequencing pipeline. A later analysis found that TCR association rates varied across HLA loci, with DRB1 alleles showing the most associated TCRs and HLA-C alleles the fewest. The authors suggested that the approach could potentially be extended to other disease states and immunological phenotypes.

The cohort was made up of 650 to 700 healthy bone marrow donors. At the time of sampling, every cohort member was nominally healthy, though immune exposures that went unrecorded were likely present. The donor tested CMV seronegative, placing the donor among the 350 or so seronegative members of the cohort. A peripheral blood sample was collected from each donor, and TCR beta sequencing was performed on peripheral blood mononuclear cells. The Qiagen DNeasy Blood Extraction Kit was used to extract genomic DNA from the blood cell samples. Receptor amplification or capture employed the immunoSEQ multiplex PCR assay. The multiplex PCR relied on a mix of 60 forward primers for TCR Vbeta segments and 13 reverse primers for TCR Jbeta segments. A multiplex PCR assay on genomic DNA amplified the CDR3 region of rearranged TCR beta genes. On the Illumina HiSeq System, the amplified TCR beta libraries were sequenced as 87-base-pair reads. In the original analysis: A later analysis tallied roughly 78 million unique TCR beta chains across the 700 or so repertoires, and some 12 million of those chains were shared by two or more donors. Raw reads were error-corrected and collapsed into unique sequences by a nearest-neighbor algorithm in which closely related sequences were merged to remove PCR and sequencing errors. Alignment of CDR3 sequences to IMGT reference sequences was used to assign V, D and J gene segments. For a sequence to be retained, a match of at least six nucleotides was required to both a V gene segment and a J gene segment. Rearrangements were classified as productive when the CDR3 lacked stop codons and remained in frame with V and J, and all other rearrangements were classified as non-productive. Following IMGT convention, CDR3 was defined as the stretch from the second conserved V-encoded cysteine to the conserved J-encoded phenylalanine. In an earlier analysis of 550 to 650 of the donors, sequences lacking an unambiguous match to a single V gene segment were excluded. An earlier analysis of around 600 of the donors classified V segments as functional when productive rearrangements were above 56.7% and as segregating when the standard deviation between donors was above 5%. To diagnose cytomegalovirus status from the catalog of TCR beta chain sequences, a statistical classification framework was built. A later analysis assigned V and J genes by comparing TCR nucleotide sequences with IMGT/GENE-DB human TR gene sequences. A later analysis assigned CDR3 sequences and most-parsimonious VDJ recombination scenarios with the TCRdist pipeline. A later analysis defined each TCR beta chain by its CDR3 amino acid sequence plus V-gene family, and excluded reads lacking a unique V-gene family. As a way to deal with suspected cross-contamination and a sequencing artifact, a later analysis dropped over 550 nucleotide sequences that were highly shared and had low generation probability. In a later analysis, a clonal expansion index for each public chain was calculated from normalized within-repertoire ranks of inferred template counts. A later analysis computed generation probabilities with a VDJ recombination model fitted to out-of-frame rearrangements, and checked the results against IGoR. A later analysis scored TCR-TCR, TCR-HLA and TCR-CMV co-occurrence with hypergeometric tests, applying a repertoire-size bias correction to TCR pairs. False discovery rates were estimated in a later analysis by permuting HLA or CMV assignments 20 times. In a later analysis, co-occurring TCRs were grouped using DBSCAN, with TCRdist sequence similarity added in when clustering inside HLA-allele-positive subsets. Repertoires with fewer than 30,000 or more than 120,000 public chains were left out of co-occurrence clustering, as were a handful of repertoires with anomalous nucleotide sharing. This is the immuneACCESS table as TCRdb keeps it, with only in-frame sequences that have V and J called. A part of the clones is gone; compared with another copy, unresolved V genes explain less than half, and the rest is unexplained. V and J calls and clone size follow that table, whereas D and trimming were derived from the DNA. The sample data list about 160,000 clones, and just under 75% of these were observed just once. 1.5% to 2% of the sample lies in the top ten.

Turning to this clone: It lacks a known antigen. Base qualities are not provided; no much larger clone lies one nucleotide away.

The chain is made from TRBV7-2 and TRBJ2-2; a tentative D call is TRBD2 (6 bases match). The sample consisted of PBMCs. The TCR sequence derives from a woman between 18 and 30 years old in good health and CMV-seronegative. The CDR3 region: CASSLGGSGELFF. The nucleotide sequence reads TGTGCCAGCAGCTTGGGGGGTAGCGGGGAGCTGTTTTTT.